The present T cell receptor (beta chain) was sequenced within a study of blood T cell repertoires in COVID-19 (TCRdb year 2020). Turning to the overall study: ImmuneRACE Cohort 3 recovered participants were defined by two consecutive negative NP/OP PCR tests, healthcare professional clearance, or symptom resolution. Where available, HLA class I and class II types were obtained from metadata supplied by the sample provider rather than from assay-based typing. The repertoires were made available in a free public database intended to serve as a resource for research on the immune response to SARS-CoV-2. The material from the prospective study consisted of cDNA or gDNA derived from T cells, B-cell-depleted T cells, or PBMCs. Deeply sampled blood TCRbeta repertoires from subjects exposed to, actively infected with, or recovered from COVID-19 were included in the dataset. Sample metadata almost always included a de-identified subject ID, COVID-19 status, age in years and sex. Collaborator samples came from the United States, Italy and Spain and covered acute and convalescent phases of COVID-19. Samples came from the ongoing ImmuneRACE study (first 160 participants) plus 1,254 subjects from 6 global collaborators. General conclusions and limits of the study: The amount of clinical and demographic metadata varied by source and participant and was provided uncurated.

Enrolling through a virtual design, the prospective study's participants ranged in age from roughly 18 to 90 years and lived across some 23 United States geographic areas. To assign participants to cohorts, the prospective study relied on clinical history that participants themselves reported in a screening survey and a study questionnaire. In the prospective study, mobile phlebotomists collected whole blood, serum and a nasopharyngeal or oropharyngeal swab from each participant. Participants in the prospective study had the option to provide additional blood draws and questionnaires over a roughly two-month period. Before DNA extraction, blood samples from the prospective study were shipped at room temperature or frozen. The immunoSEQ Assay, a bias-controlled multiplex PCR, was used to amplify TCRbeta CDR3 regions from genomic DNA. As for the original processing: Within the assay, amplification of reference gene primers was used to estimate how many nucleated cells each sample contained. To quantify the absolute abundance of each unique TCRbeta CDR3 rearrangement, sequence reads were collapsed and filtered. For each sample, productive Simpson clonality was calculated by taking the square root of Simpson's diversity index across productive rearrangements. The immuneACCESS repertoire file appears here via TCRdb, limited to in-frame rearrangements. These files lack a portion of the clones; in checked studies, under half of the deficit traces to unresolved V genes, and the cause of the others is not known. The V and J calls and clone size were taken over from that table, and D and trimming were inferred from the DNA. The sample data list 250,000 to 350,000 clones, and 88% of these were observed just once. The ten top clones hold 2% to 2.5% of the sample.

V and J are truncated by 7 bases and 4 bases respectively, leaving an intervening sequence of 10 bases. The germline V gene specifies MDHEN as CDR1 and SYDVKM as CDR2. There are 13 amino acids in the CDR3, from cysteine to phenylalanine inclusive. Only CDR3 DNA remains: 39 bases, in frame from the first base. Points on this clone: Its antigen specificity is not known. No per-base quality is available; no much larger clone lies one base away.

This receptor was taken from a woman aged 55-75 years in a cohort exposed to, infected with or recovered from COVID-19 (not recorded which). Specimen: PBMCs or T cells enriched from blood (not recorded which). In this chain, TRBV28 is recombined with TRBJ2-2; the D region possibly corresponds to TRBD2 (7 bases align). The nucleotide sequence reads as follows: TGTGCCAGCAAAAGGGGGGGCACCGGGGAGCTGTTTTTT. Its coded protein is CASKRGGTGELFF.